One and the same sample provided the 27 T cell receptor beta chains below, sequenced in a study of blood T cell repertoires in COVID-19. Here immunoSEQ multiplex PCR was the method, and the copy in TCRdb shows in-frame clones only, minus some. The table records fewer than 400,000 clones, roughly 90% of them present only once. The material sequenced was peripheral blood. Every receptor here comes from a woman aged 25 to 39 with COVID-19, enrolled during active disease.

This clone was seen only a few times. The rearrangement uses TRBV7-8 and TRBJ1-1; TRBD1 is a possible D gene (6 bases). Between the trimmed V and J ends, which lost 2 bases and 2 bases, there was a span of 15 bases. Germline V gene data show CDR1 as SGHVS and CDR2 as FQNEAQ. This CDR3 has 16 residues. CDR3 nucleotide sequence: TGTGCCAGCAGCTTAAGGTATGGGGGCACAAACACTGAAGCTTTCTTT. The encoded protein is CASSLRYGGTNTEAFF.

The chain employs TRBV10-3 and TRBJ1-1, with D possibly matching TRBD1 (6 bases). Between the trimmed V and J ends, which lost 4 bases and 4 bases, there was a span of 13 bases. CDR3 length: 14 amino acids. Germline V CDR1 and CDR2: ENHRY, SYGVKD. The DNA for the CDR3 is TGTGCCATCAGTGCGGGGGGCGAAGTCACTGAAGCTTTCTTT. The encoded protein is CAISAGGEVTEAFF.

In DNA form, the CDR3 reads TGTGCCAGCAGTTACGGAACAGGGCCGGGCAATGAGCAGTTCTTC. As protein: CASSYGTGPGNEQFF. The chain combines TRBV6-5 with TRBJ2-1; TRBD1 might be the D (6 bases). V was clipped by 2 bases and J by 6 bases, with 14 bases between them. Per germline, CDR1 MNHEY and CDR2 SVGAGI. The CDR3 extends over 15 amino acids.

The rearrangement uses TRBV5-6 and TRBJ2-7; perhaps TRBD2 as D (5 bases). V lost 7 bases to trimming and J lost 5 bases, with 16 bases between them. Germline assignment: CDR1 SGHDT and CDR2 YYEEEE. The CDR3 sequence is 13 residues long. The CDR3 sequence: CASAWASADEQYF. The CDR3 DNA reads as TGTGCCAGCGCTTGGGCGTCAGCGGACGAGCAGTACTTC.

This sequence joins TRBV10-3 and TRBJ1-6; TRBD1 matches at 9 bases. This CDR3 has 15 amino acids. Germline-derived CDR1 and CDR2 are ENHRY and SYGVKD. V lost 5 bases and J lost 8; bases outside the gene matches: 7. CDR3 sequence reads: CAISRTGEKDSPLHF. The CDR3 DNA is TGTGCCATCAGTCGGACAGGGGAGAAAGATTCACCCCTCCACTTT.

The chain recombines TRBV4-1 with TRBJ1-3; no clear D gene. With 0 bases removed from V and 0 bases from J, the gap between germline ends came to 3 bases. Germline V gene sequence: CDR1 MGHRA, CDR2 YSYEKL. This CDR3 has 14 amino acids. CDR3 protein: CASSQDISGNTIYF. The CDR3 region has the DNA TGCGCCAGCAGCCAAGACATCTCTGGAAACACCATATATTTT.

The chain is built from TRBV19 and TRBJ2-7, with TRBD2 matching 14 bases. CDR3 length equals 15 residues. Germline V gene lookup returns CDR1 LNHDA and CDR2 SQIVND (reference sequence). After removal of 8 bases from V and 2 bases from J, the junction contained 5 bases not matched to a gene. CDR3 loop: CASSRGLAGAYEQYV. CDR3 DNA: TGTGCCAGTTCCCGGGGACTAGCGGGGGCCTACGAGCAGTACGTC.

The chain uses TRBV7-9 and TRBJ1-1; D not resolved. Trimming cost V 7 bases and J 5 bases, with 14 bases left between them. Germline V gene data show CDR1 as SEHNR and CDR2 as FQNEAQ (reference sequence). This CDR3 region has 13 residues. This CDR3 reads CASTLGEGTEAFF. DNA of the CDR3: TGTGCCAGCACCCTGGGAGAGGGAACTGAAGCTTTCTTT.

The V call is TRBV3-1 (or the pseudogene TRBV3-2), the J call TRBJ1-2, with D unclear. Trimming removed 0 bases from V and 2 bases from J, with 7 bases in between. The germline V gene has CDR1 LGHDT and CDR2 YNNKEL (reference sequence). This CDR3 contains 14 residues. In nucleotides, the CDR3 is TGTGCCAGCAGCCAAGATGCCAGAAACTATGGCTACACCTTC. Residues: CASSQDARNYGYTF.

CDR3 in amino acids: CASTPTRGNTEAFF. In DNA, the CDR3 is TGTGCCAGTACCCCGACCAGGGGAAACACTGAAGCTTTCTTT. The chain joins TRBV19 to TRBJ1-1, with D possibly TRBD1 on 6 matching bases. Germline CDR1 LNHDA, CDR2 SQIVND (reference sequence). The ends were cut back, 7 bases at V and 2 bases at J, with 14 bases in the middle. The length of the CDR3 is 14 residues.

V is TRBV10-2 and J is TRBJ1-1; 7 nucleotides align to TRBD1. CDR3 size: 14 residues. Germline CDR1 and CDR2: WSHSY and SAAADI. J lost 4 bases, V lost 4 bases, and 6 bases had no gene match. The CDR3 region is CASSGQGLSTEAFF. The CDR3 nucleotides read TGCGCCAGCAGTGGACAGGGTTTGAGCACTGAAGCTTTCTTT.

V gene TRBV6-2 or TRBV6-3 combines with J gene TRBJ2-3; D is perhaps TRBD2 (7 bases). V lost 5 bases and J 4 bases, leaving 16 bases between the germline ends. The CDR3 consists of 15 residues. Germline lookup yields CDR1 MNHEY and CDR2 SVGEGT. The CDR3 coding sequence is TGTGCCAGCAGTCCCCTAGGGGGGAGGGCAGATACGCAGTATTTT. Amino acid sequence: CASSPLGGRADTQYF.

The gene calls are TRBV13 and TRBJ2-2; 7 bases align to TRBD1. CDR3 length: 16 amino acids. Per germline, CDR1 PRHDT and CDR2 FYEKMQ (reference sequence). J gave up 2 bases and V 5 bases, and 8 bases lay outside the gene matches. CDR3 DNA: TGTGCCAGCAGCGCGGCCGGGACAGAAAACACCGGGGAGCTGTTTTTT. Translation gives CASSAAGTENTGELFF. The variable domain in full, with the rest retrieved from reference TRBV13 and TRBJ2-2, is AAGVIQSPRHLIKEKRETATLKCYPIPRHDTVYWYQQGPGQDPQFLISFYEKMQSDKGSIPDRFSAQQFSDYHSELNMSSLELGDSALYFCASSAAGTENTGELFFGEGSRLTVL.

The V and J genes are TRBV11-2 and TRBJ2-1, with TRBD1 matching over 8 bases. CDR1 and CDR2 (germline): SGHAT, FQNNGV. CDR3 size: 16 residues. J was trimmed by 9 bases and V by 5 bases; bases with no gene match: 15. CDR3 region: CASSPTDTGGNSEQFF. Here the CDR3 DNA reads TGTGCCAGCAGCCCAACCGACACAGGGGGAAACTCTGAGCAGTTCTTC. Together with reference TRBV11-2 and TRBJ2-1, the CDR3 gives the full variable domain: EAGVAQSPRYKIIEKRQSVAFWCNPISGHATLYWYQQILGQGPKLLIQFQNNGVVDDSQLPKDRFSAERLKGVDSTLKIQPAKLEDSAVYLCASSPTDTGGNSEQFFGPGTRLTVL.

The genes are TRBV25-1 and TRBJ2-5; D possibly corresponds to TRBD2 (6 bases). Per the germline V gene, CDR1 is MGHDK and CDR2 is SYGVNS. This CDR3 spans 14 amino acids. Trimming removed 4 bases from V and 5 bases from J, with 14 bases in between. The CDR3 reads CASSAFGGRETQYF. CDR3 nucleotide sequence: TGTGCCAGCAGTGCTTTCGGAGGGCGGGAGACCCAGTACTTC.

Remarks on this clone: Other DNA variants within this sample encode the same CDR3. The chain joins TRBV11-2 to TRBJ2-2; D not certain. CDR3 length: 14 residues. Germline CDR1 is SGHAT and CDR2 is FQNNGV. V shed 2 bases and J shed 1 base, with 5 bases lying between them. The CDR3 DNA sequence: TGTGCCAGCAGCTTAAGACAGAACACCGGGGAGCTGTTTTTT. This gives the protein CASSLRQNTGELFF.

The genes are TRBV28 and TRBJ2-5; 7 bases align to TRBD1. V dropped 1 base and J dropped 5; count of bases not matched to a gene: 7. Germline assignment: CDR1 MDHEN and CDR2 SYDVKM. The CDR3 totals 15 residues. Here the CDR3 DNA reads TGTGCCAGCAGTTTATTGGGCAGGGGGACGGAGACCCAGTACTTC. Protein: CASSLLGRGTETQYF.

The chain has TRBV11-2 and TRBJ1-3; D is ambiguous. With 1 base removed from V and 9 bases from J, the gap between germline ends came to 7 bases. This CDR3 has 12 amino acids. From germline, CDR1 is SGHAT and CDR2 FQNNGV. The CDR3 region has the DNA TGTGCCAGCAGCTTAGTTCTCTCCACCATATATTTT. Amino acids: CASSLVLSTIYF.

Points on this clone: Other nucleotide sequences in the sample specify the same CDR3. The genes are TRBV15 and TRBJ1-1; D is possibly TRBD1 (6 bases). The V gene lost 0 bases and the J gene lost 4 bases, with 9 bases spanning the gap. From germline, CDR1 is LNHNV and CDR2 YYDKDF (reference sequence). The CDR3 totals 14 residues. The CDR3 loop is CATSRDRGGTEAFF. The CDR3 region has the DNA TGTGCCACCAGCAGAGATAGGGGGGGCACTGAAGCTTTCTTT.

V usage is TRBV28 and J usage is TRBJ1-4, with 9 bases aligning to TRBD1. V gave up 3 bases and J gave up 8 bases; unmatched junction bases: 4. This CDR3 spans 14 amino acids. Germline V gene data show CDR1 as MDHEN and CDR2 as SYDVKM. CDR3 in DNA: TGTGCCAGCAGTTTTAGGGACAGGGTGGAAAAACTGTTTTTT. This gives the protein CASSFRDRVEKLFF.

The chain couples TRBV28 to TRBJ1-6; TRBD1 matches 11 bases. The CDR3 consists of 16 residues. V shed 6 bases, J shed 8 bases, and the junction held 9 bases outside the gene matches. The germline CDR1 and CDR2 sequences are MDHEN and SYDVKM. CDR3 in amino acids: CASSLGDRGLYSPLHF. CDR3 bases: TGTGCCAGCAGCCTTGGGGACAGGGGGTTGTATTCACCCCTCCACTTT.

The chain employs TRBV12-3 or TRBV12-4 and TRBJ1-5; no clear D gene. CDR3 length: 13 amino acids. The germline V and J ends were trimmed by 3 bases and 6 bases, with 9 bases remaining between them. The CDR3 DNA reads as TGTGCCAGCAGTTTGGACTCTAGTCAGCCCCAGCATTTT. Amino acids: CASSLDSSQPQHF.

The chain carries TRBV6-6 and TRBJ2-2, with D tentatively TRBD1 (5 bases). The CDR3 extends over 13 amino acids. Germline V gives CDR1 MNHNY, CDR2 SVGAGI (reference sequence). Between the trimmed V and J ends, which lost 6 bases and 2 bases, there was a span of 7 bases. This CDR3 is CASRDINTGELFF. CDR3 sequence (DNA): TGTGCCAGCAGGGACATAAACACCGGGGAGCTGTTTTTT.

In regard to this clone: Relative to the germline gene, one junction end is altered; a read error may explain this. The sample carries other DNA sequences with the same CDR3. V is TRBV5-5 and J is TRBJ2-5, with 8 bases fitting TRBD2. There are 16 residues in the CDR3. Germline V gene sequence: CDR1 SGHKS, CDR2 YYEKEE (reference sequence). CDR3: CASSLSWRGAQETQYF. The CDR3, as DNA: TGTGCCAGCAGCTTGTCCTGGCGGGGGGCCCAAGAGACGCAGTACTTC.

The sample holds one count of this clone. CDR3 nucleotides: TGTGCCAGTAGACAACTTGGACTGGGAATGGATACGCAGTATTTT. Protein: CASRQLGLGMDTQYF. The rearrangement uses TRBV19 and TRBJ2-3; weak D call: TRBD2 (5 bases). The V and J ends lost 6 bases and 6 bases respectively, with 19 bases between them. The CDR3 is 15 amino acids. In germline, CDR1 is LNHDA, CDR2 SQIVND (reference sequence).

The genes are TRBV19 and TRBJ1-4, with TRBD1 matching 7 bases. Germline CDR1 and CDR2: LNHDA and SQIVND (reference sequence). The CDR3 length is 13 residues. V gave up 5 bases and J gave up 7 bases; unmatched junction bases: 4. This CDR3 reads CASSVRDSEKLFF. In DNA form, the CDR3 reads TGTGCCAGTAGTGTCCGGGACAGTGAAAAACTGTTTTTT. Supplemented by reference TRBV19 and TRBJ1-4, the full variable domain reads DGGITQSPKYLFRKEGQNVTLSCEQNLNHDAMYWYRQDPGQGLRLIYYSQIVNDFQKGDIAEGYSVSREKKESFPLTVTSAQKNPTAFYLCASSVRDSEKLFFGSGTQLSVL.

The J gene is TRBJ1-1, the V gene TRBV6-5; D is uncertain. The CDR3 contains 14 residues. Per germline, CDR1 MNHEY and CDR2 SVGAGI. V was cut by 6 bases and J by 3 bases, with 14 bases left in between. As DNA, the CDR3 is TGTGCCAGCAGCCCGACCGACGGAGACACTGAAGCTTTCTTT. The encoded protein is CASSPTDGDTEAFF.